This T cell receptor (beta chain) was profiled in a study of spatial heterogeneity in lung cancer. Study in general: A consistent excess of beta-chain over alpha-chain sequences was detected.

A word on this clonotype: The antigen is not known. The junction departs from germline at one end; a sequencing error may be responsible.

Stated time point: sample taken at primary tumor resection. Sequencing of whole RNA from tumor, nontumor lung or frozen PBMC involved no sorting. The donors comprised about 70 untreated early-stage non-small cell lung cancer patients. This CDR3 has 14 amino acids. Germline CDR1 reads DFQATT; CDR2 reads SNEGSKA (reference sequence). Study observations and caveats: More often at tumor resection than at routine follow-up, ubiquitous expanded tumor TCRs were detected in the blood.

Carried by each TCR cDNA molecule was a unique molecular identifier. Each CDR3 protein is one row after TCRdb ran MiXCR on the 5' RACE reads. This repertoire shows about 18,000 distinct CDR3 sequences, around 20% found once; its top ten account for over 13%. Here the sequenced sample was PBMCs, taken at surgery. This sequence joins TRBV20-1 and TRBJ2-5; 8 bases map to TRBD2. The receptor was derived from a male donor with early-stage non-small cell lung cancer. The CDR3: CSAREGSGAESQYF. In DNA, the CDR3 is TGCAGTGCTAGAGAAGGTAGCGGGGCCGAGAGCCAGTACTTC.